The 6 T cell receptor beta chains in this list originate from one sample, sequenced in a study of blood T cell repertoires in COVID-19. Sequencing used immunoSEQ multiplex PCR; TCRdb keeps in-frame clones, though not all of them. The data show about 190,000 clones, around four fifths seen once. Sequencing was performed on peripheral blood. These receptors were taken from a woman of 80 years or more with active or convalescent COVID-19.

Here the CDR3 reads CSVAGSQGKLTEAFF. The CDR3 DNA sequence: TGCAGCGTTGCAGGGTCACAGGGGAAGCTCACTGAAGCTTTCTTT. V is TRBV29-1 and J is TRBJ1-1; TRBD1 matches at 7 bases. CDR1 and CDR2 (germline): SQVTM, ANQGSEA. V gave up 4 bases and J gave up 4 bases; unmatched junction bases: 12. The CDR3 loop spans 15 amino acids.

The V call is TRBV5-1, the J call TRBJ2-1; TRBD1 matches 12 bases. The V and J ends lost 2 bases and 9 bases, in that order; junction bases with no gene match: 9. CDR3 length: 16 amino acids. In germline, CDR1 is SGHRS, CDR2 YFSETQ. CDR3 nucleotide sequence: TGCGCCAGCAGCTTTCCCCGGGACAGGGGGCCCGGTGAGCAGTTCTTC. Amino acids: CASSFPRDRGPGEQFF. Full variable domain (outside the CDR3, taken from reference TRBV5-1 and TRBJ2-1): KAGVTQTPRYLIKTRGQQVTLSCSPISGHRSVSWYQQTPGQGLQFLFEYFSETQRNKGNFPGRFSGRQFSNSRSEMNVSTLELGDSALYLCASSFPRDRGPGEQFFGPGTRLTVL.

This chain uses TRBV5-8 with TRBJ1-1, with D possibly being TRBD1 (6 bases). V was clipped by 4 bases and J by 3 bases, with 10 bases between them. The CDR3 covers 13 residues. CDR1 is SGHTS and CDR2 is YDEGEE in the germline V gene. The CDR3: CASSLTGYTEAFF. The CDR3 DNA reads TGTGCCAGCAGCCTGACAGGATACACTGAAGCTTTCTTT.

The rearrangement uses TRBV6-5 and TRBJ1-6; D is uncertain. CDR3 length equals 14 residues. V was clipped by 6 bases and J by 9 bases, with 15 bases between them. Germline assignment: CDR1 MNHEY and CDR2 SVGAGI. The CDR3, as DNA: TGTGCCAGCAGGCCCGCGGGTAATGGTTCACCCCTCCACTTT. This encodes CASRPAGNGSPLHF.

The chain recombines TRBV6-6 with TRBJ2-5; TRBD1 is a possible D gene (5 bases). CDR1 is MNHNY and CDR2 is SVGAGI in the germline V gene (reference sequence). The CDR3 spans 12 residues. V was trimmed by 5 bases and J by 2 bases, leaving 6 bases between them. In DNA, the CDR3 is TGTGCCAGCAGTAGACAGCAAGAGACCCAGTACTTC. The encoded protein is CASSRQQETQYF.

The chain is built from TRBV21-1 and TRBJ1-5; no check of the table's D call, TRBD1, against the DNA was made. TRBV21-1 constitutes a pseudogene. The CDR3 sequence is 18 residues long. CDR3 residues: CASSKDTPQGNSNQPQHF. The DNA for the CDR3 is TGTGCCAGCAGCAAAGATACGCCGCAGGGTAATAGCAATCAGCCCCAGCATTTT.